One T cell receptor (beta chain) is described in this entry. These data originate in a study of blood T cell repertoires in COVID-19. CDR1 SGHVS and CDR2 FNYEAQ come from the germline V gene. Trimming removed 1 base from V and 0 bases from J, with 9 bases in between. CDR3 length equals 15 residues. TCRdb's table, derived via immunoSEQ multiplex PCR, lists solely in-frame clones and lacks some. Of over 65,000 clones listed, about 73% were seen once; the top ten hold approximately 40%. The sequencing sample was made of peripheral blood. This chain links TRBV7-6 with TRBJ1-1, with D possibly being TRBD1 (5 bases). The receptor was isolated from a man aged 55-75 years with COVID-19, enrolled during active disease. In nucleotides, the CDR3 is TGTGCCAGCAGCTTAGAAGACAGATTGAACACTGAAGCTTTCTTT. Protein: CASSLEDRLNTEAFF.